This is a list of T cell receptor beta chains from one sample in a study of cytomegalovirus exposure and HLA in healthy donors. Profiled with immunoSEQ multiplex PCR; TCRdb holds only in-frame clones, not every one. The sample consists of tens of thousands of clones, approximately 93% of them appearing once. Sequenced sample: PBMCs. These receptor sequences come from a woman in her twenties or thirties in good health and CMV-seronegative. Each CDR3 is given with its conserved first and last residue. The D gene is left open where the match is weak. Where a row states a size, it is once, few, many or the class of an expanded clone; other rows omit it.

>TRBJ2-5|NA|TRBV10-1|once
CASNPYSSLQETQYF
TGCGCCAGCAATCCATATAGCAGCCTACAAGAGACCCAGTACTTC
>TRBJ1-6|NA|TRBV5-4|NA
CASSRRTASSYNSPLHF
TGTGCCAGCAGCCGGCGGACAGCCAGCTCCTATAATTCACCCCTCCACTTT
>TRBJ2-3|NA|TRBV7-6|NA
CASSPSRADTQYF
TGTGCCAGCAGCCCCTCCCGAGCAGATACGCAGTATTTT
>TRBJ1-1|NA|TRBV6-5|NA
CASTKTDSNTEAFF
TGTGCCAGCACTAAAACAGATTCGAACACTGAAGCTTTCTTT
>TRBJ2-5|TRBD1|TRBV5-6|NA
CASSLTLTGGPETQYF
TGTGCCAGCAGCTTGACGCTGACAGGGGGCCCGGAGACCCAGTACTTC
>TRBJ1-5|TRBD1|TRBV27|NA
CASSGDRPQISNQPQHF
TGTGCCAGCAGTGGGGACAGACCTCAAATTAGCAATCAGCCCCAGCATTTT
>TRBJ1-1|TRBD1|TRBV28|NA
CASSLRFWDRGPNTEAFF
TGTGCCAGCAGTTTAAGATTTTGGGACAGGGGACCAAACACTGAAGCTTTCTTT
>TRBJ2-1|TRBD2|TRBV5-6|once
CASSFLLAGGSSYNEQFF
TGTGCCAGCAGCTTTTTACTAGCGGGAGGGAGCTCCTACAATGAGCAGTTCTTC
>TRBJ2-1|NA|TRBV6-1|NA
CASAQRFSIEQFF
TGTGCCAGCGCCCAAAGATTTAGTATTGAGCAGTTCTTC
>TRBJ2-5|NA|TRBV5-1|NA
CASSLGQATYQETQYF
TGCGCCAGCAGCTTGGGACAGGCTACCTATCAAGAGACCCAGTACTTC
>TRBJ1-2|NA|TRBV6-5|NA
CASSYSTTVGYTF
TGTGCCAGCAGTTACTCAACCACAGTTGGCTACACCTTC
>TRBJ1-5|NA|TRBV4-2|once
CASSQDKAVLQPQHF
TGTGCCAGCAGCCAAGATAAGGCGGTTCTCCAGCCCCAGCATTTT
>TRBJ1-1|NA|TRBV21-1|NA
CASSPLGRLFEAFF
TGTGCCAGCAGCCCCTTGGGGCGCCTCTTTGAAGCTTTCTTT
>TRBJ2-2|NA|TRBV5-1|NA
CASSLAGVTGELFF
TGCGCCAGCAGCTTGGCAGGGGTAACCGGGGAGCTGTTTTTT
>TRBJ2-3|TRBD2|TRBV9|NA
CASSALASGGATDTQYF
TGTGCCAGCAGCGCGCTAGCTAGCGGGGGGGCAACAGATACGCAGTATTTT
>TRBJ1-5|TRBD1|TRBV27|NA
CASSPGTGYQPQHF
TGTGCCAGCAGTCCCGGGACAGGGTATCAGCCCCAGCATTTT
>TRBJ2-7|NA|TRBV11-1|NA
CASSLLEQGRSYEQYF
TGTGCCAGCAGCCTACTTGAACAGGGTCGGTCCTACGAGCAGTACTTC
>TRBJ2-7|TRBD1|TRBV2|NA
CASSVRDSRSYEQYF
TGTGCCAGCAGTGTTCGGGACAGCCGCTCCTACGAGCAGTACTTC
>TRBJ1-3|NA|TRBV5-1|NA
CASSLAQGSAGNTIYF
TGCGCCAGCAGCTTGGCTCAGGGTTCCGCTGGAAACACCATATATTTT
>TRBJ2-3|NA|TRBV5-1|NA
CASSQAGAGYTDTQYF
TGCGCCAGCAGCCAAGCAGGCGCGGGGTACACAGATACGCAGTATTTT
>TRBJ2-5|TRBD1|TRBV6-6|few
CASSRDSLKETQYF
TGTGCCAGCAGTAGGGACAGTCTAAAAGAGACCCAGTACTTC
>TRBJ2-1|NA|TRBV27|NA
CASSSAGSSYNEQFF
TGTGCCAGCAGTTCAGCCGGGAGCTCCTACAATGAGCAGTTCTTC
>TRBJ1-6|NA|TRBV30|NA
CAWSRLLLGGYNSPLHF
TGTGCCTGGAGTAGGTTGCTTCTCGGAGGATATAATTCACCCCTCCACTTT
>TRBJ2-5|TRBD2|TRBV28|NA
CASSLGTSGREETQYF
TGTGCCAGCAGTTTGGGGACTAGCGGGAGAGAAGAGACCCAGTACTTC
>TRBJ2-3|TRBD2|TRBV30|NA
CAWSVVERLRGFTDTQYF
TGTGCCTGGAGTGTAGTGGAGAGGCTGCGGGGGTTCACAGATACGCAGTATTTT
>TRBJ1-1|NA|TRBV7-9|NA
CASSFGGANTEAFF
TGTGCCAGCAGCTTTGGGGGCGCGAACACTGAAGCTTTCTTT
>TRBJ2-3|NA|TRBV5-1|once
CASSLGGTDTQYF
TGCGCCAGCAGCTTGGGCGGTACCGATACGCAGTATTTT
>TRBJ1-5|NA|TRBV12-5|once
CASGPGTLGSQPQHF
TGTGCTAGTGGTCCCGGGACACTGGGCTCGCAGCCCCAGCATTTT
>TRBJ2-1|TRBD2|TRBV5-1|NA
CASSKGVAGEITYNEQFF
TGCGCCAGCAGCAAGGGGGTAGCGGGAGAAATAACCTACAATGAGCAGTTCTTC
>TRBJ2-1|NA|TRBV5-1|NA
CASSTGAAGNEQFF
TGCGCCAGCAGTACTGGGGCGGCGGGGAATGAGCAGTTCTTC
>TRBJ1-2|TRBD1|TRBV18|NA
CASSPQGAQGGYTF
TGTGCCAGCTCACCACAGGGGGCCCAGGGTGGCTACACCTTC
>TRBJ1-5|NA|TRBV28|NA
CASSWGGDQPQHF
TGTGCCAGCAGTTGGGGCGGTGATCAGCCCCAGCATTTT
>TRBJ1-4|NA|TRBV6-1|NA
CASSLRRGGSEKLFF
TGTGCCAGCAGTCTGCGACGGGGTGGGAGTGAAAAACTGTTTTTT
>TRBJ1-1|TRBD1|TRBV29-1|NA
CSQRQGFEAFF
TGCAGCCAGAGACAGGGGTTCGAAGCTTTCTTT
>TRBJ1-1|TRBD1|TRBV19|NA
CASSITGGGGTEAFF
TGTGCCAGTAGTATTACAGGGGGCGGAGGCACTGAAGCTTTCTTT
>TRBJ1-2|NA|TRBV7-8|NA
CASSFRDSRGYTF
TGTGCCAGCAGCTTCAGGGATTCGAGAGGCTACACCTTC
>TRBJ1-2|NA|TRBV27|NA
CASSLSPSAGYTF
TGTGCCAGCAGTTTATCCCCTAGTGCTGGCTACACCTTC
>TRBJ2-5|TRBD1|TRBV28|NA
CASSPQRTGMLVETQYF
TGTGCCAGCAGCCCTCAGAGGACAGGGATGTTGGTAGAGACCCAGTACTTC
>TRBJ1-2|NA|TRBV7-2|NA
CATSDSFAANYGYTF
TGTGCCACCTCGGACAGCTTTGCAGCTAACTATGGCTACACCTTC